The 15 T cell receptor beta chains below were found in one sample sequenced in a study of blood T cell repertoires in COVID-19. Assay used: immunoSEQ multiplex PCR; TCRdb lists only in-frame clones, some missing. The sample holds over 250,000 clones, 89% seen once. Sequencing was done on a sample of PBMCs or T cells enriched from blood (not recorded which). The receptors derive from an older woman who had recovered from COVID-19.

The chain links TRBV14 to TRBJ1-1; 9 bases map to TRBD1. Germline lookup yields CDR1 SGHDN and CDR2 FVKESK. This CDR3 has 15 residues. The V gene end was trimmed by 2 bases and the J gene end by 5 bases; junction bases not matched to a gene: 6. The CDR3 sequence: CASSQTGQGRTEAFF. The CDR3 coding sequence is TGTGCCAGCAGCCAAACGGGACAGGGCCGGACTGAAGCTTTCTTT.

The V and J genes are TRBV7-8 and TRBJ2-1; TRBD2 matches 11 bases. CDR3 length equals 19 residues. CDR1 is SGHVS and CDR2 is FQNEAQ in the germline V gene. With 0 bases clipped from V and 4 bases from J, the junction kept 11 bases outside the gene matches. CDR3 sequence reads: CASSLARLAGPRQYNEQFF. The CDR3 DNA sequence: TGTGCCAGCAGCTTAGCGAGACTAGCGGGACCCCGTCAATACAATGAGCAGTTCTTC. The variable domain in full, with the rest retrieved from reference TRBV7-8 and TRBJ2-1, is GAGVSQSPRYKVAKRGQDVALRCDPISGHVSLFWYQQALGQGPEFLTYFQNEAQLDKSGLPSDRFFAERPEGSVSTLKIQRTQQEDSAVYLCASSLARLAGPRQYNEQFFGPGTRLTVL.

The chain has TRBV2 and TRBJ2-7; 7 nucleotides match TRBD2. The CDR3 has 17 residues. CDR1 and CDR2 (germline): SNHLY, FYNNEI. V was clipped by 0 bases and J by 2 bases; unmatched bases: 10. CDR3 protein: CASSEAVGLAAAYEQYF. The CDR3 region has the DNA TGTGCCAGCAGTGAAGCGGTGGGGCTAGCGGCGGCCTACGAGCAGTACTTC.

The chain couples TRBV7-3 to TRBJ2-7; 11 bases are shared with TRBD2. CDR1 and CDR2 (germline): SGHTA, FQGTGA. CDR3 length: 17 amino acids. With 2 bases clipped from V and 2 bases from J, the junction kept 8 bases outside the gene matches. CDR3 sequence reads: CASSLLAGGPRTYEQYF. DNA for the CDR3: TGTGCCAGCAGCTTACTAGCGGGAGGACCTAGAACCTACGAGCAGTACTTC.

The gene calls are TRBV4-2 and TRBJ1-4; D gene unclear. CDR1 and CDR2 (germline): LGHNA, YNFKEQ. Deletions cut 0 bases from V and 0 bases from J, with 5 bases between. There are 15 residues in the CDR3. The CDR3 protein is CASSQEQATNEKLFF. The CDR3, as DNA: TGTGCCAGCAGCCAAGAACAAGCAACTAATGAAAAACTGTTTTTT.

DNA of the CDR3: TGTGCCAGCTCAAATGCGGGCGAACAAGAGACCCAGTACTTC. Residues: CASSNAGEQETQYF. V gene TRBV18 combines with J gene TRBJ2-5, with D possibly matching TRBD2 (5 bases). The CDR3 length is 14 residues. The germline V gene has CDR1 KGHSH and CDR2 LQKENI. Trimming shortened V by 5 bases and J by 2 bases, and 12 bases separated the two germline ends. Filled out from reference TRBV18 and TRBJ2-5, the complete variable domain reads NAGVMQNPRHLVRRRGQEARLRCSPMKGHSHVYWYRQLPEEGLKFMVYLQKENIIDESGMPKERFSAEFPKEGPSILRIQQVVRGDSAAYFCASSNAGEQETQYFGPGTRLLVL.

The chain recombines TRBV6-5 with TRBJ2-7; D unclear. V lost 6 bases and J lost 7, with 13 bases in between. Germline V CDR1 and CDR2: MNHEY, SVGAGI. The CDR3 sequence is 12 residues long. The CDR3 is CASRSSLREQYF. In DNA, the CDR3 is TGTGCCAGCAGAAGCAGTTTGAGGGAGCAGTACTTC.

The genes are TRBV11-3 and TRBJ2-1; TRBD2 matches at 8 bases. Trimming removed 5 bases from V and 10 bases from J; junction bases left unmatched: 19. From germline, CDR1 is SGHNT and CDR2 YENEEA. This CDR3 spans 17 amino acids. The CDR3 spells CASSPFRGSGKVKEQFF. The CDR3 DNA reads TGTGCCAGCAGCCCCTTCCGGGGTAGCGGGAAGGTTAAGGAGCAGTTCTTC. The full variable domain, with the rest looked up from reference TRBV11-3 and TRBJ2-1, is EAGVVQSPRYKIIEKKQPVAFWCNPISGHNTLYWYLQNLGQGPELLIRYENEEAVDDSQLPKDRFSAERLKGVDSTLKIQPAELGDSAVYLCASSPFRGSGKVKEQFFGPGTRLTVL.

The rearrangement uses TRBV6-6 and TRBJ2-1, with TRBD1 as a possible D gene (6 bases). Germline-derived CDR1 and CDR2 are MNHNY and SVGAGI (reference sequence). The CDR3 is made up of 14 amino acids. Trimming removed 5 bases at V and 10 bases at J, with 18 bases between. The CDR3 nucleotides are TGTGCCAGCAGTCCCCGGGACACGGGTACCGAGCAGTTCTTC. Its translation: CASSPRDTGTEQFF.

The V and J genes are TRBV5-5 and TRBJ2-7; no firm D call. V lost 2 bases, J lost 2 bases, and 11 bases lay in between. Germline CDR1 is SGHKS and CDR2 is YYEKEE (reference sequence). There are 14 residues in the CDR3. CDR3 bases: TGTGCCAGCAGCTTAGCTAGTCGAACCTACGAGCAGTACTTC. Protein: CASSLASRTYEQYF.

V is TRBV19 and J is TRBJ1-4, with D possibly TRBD1 on 6 matching bases. Germline V gene data show CDR1 as LNHDA and CDR2 as SQIVND (reference sequence). The CDR3 extends over 15 amino acids. The V gene lost 3 bases and the J gene lost 5 bases, with 13 bases spanning the gap. CDR3 DNA: TGTGCCAGTAGTATCGGGACAATTAGAAATGAAAAACTGTTTTTT. It encodes CASSIGTIRNEKLFF.

This sequence joins TRBV28 and TRBJ2-1; 11 nucleotides match TRBD1. Germline CDR1 and CDR2: MDHEN and SYDVKM. The V and J ends lost 5 bases and 4 bases, in that order; junction bases with no gene match: 4. The CDR3 runs 15 residues. The CDR3 nucleotides are TGTGCCAGCAGTGATGGGACAGGGGGATACAATGAGCAGTTCTTC. Translated, it gives CASSDGTGGYNEQFF.

V gene TRBV10-3 combines with J gene TRBJ1-1, with TRBD1 matching over 11 bases. CDR1 and CDR2 (germline): ENHRY, SYGVKD. The length of the CDR3 is 14 residues. Germline trimming cut 6 bases from V and 4 bases from J; bases unmatched to any gene: 4. The CDR3, as DNA: TGTGCCATCAGGGGGACAGGGGGTACCACTGAAGCTTTCTTT. As protein: CAIRGTGGTTEAFF.

The J gene is TRBJ1-3, the V gene TRBV20-1, with D hard to call. V was cut by 3 bases and J by 8 bases, with 8 bases left in between. Germline assignment: CDR1 DFQATT and CDR2 SNEGSKA (reference sequence). CDR3 size: 11 residues. The CDR3 DNA sequence: TGCAGTGCTAGTATCTTCGACACCATATATTTT. This sequence encodes CSASIFDTIYF.

The J gene is TRBJ1-5, the V gene TRBV10-3; 7 bases agree with TRBD1. The CDR3 sequence is 14 residues long. Germline CDR1 is ENHRY and CDR2 is SYGVKD. V shed 7 bases, J shed 0 bases, and the junction held 3 bases outside the gene matches. CDR3 sequence: CAIKGTDSNQPQHF. The DNA for the CDR3 is TGTGCCATCAAAGGGACAGATAGCAATCAGCCCCAGCATTTT.